The clone carrying this T cell receptor beta chain has only a few counts. Its antigen is as yet unknown. This entry is derived from a study of monozygotic twins with cystic fibrosis. The CDR3 is made up of 13 amino acids. Trimming took 4 bases from V and 8 from J, leaving 14 bases between them. Germline loops: CDR1 SGHAT, CDR2 FQNNGV. Study-wide findings and caveats: J usage was most co-twin-similar in 8 of 16 pairs, V in 13. Shared CDR3 numbers were not associated with age, concordance or severity.

Clones were sequenced by immunoSEQ multiplex PCR, and TCRdb holds only the in-frame ones, with some missing. The table has 25,000 to 35,000 clones, around four fifths seen once. The material sequenced was blood. This receptor was taken from a girl aged 2 to 10 with cystic fibrosis. The chain recombines TRBV11-2 with TRBJ1-2, with a weak D call TRBD1 (6 bases). DNA of the CDR3: TGTGCCAGCAGCTCGTATCAGGGGCACGGCTACACCTTC. It specifies CASSSYQGHGYTF.